These 22 T cell receptor beta chains originate from one sample sequenced in a study of CD8+ T cells in alopecia areata. Extracted RNA was reverse transcribed, and the resulting cDNA served as sequencing template. Data came from immunoSEQ multiplex PCR; TCRdb stores just in-frame clones and leaves some out. Of more than 200,000 clones listed, less than 50% are singletons. As for treatment: oral pan-JAK inhibitor, 5-10 mg twice daily. The source was CD4+ T cells sorted from blood, collected at approximately week 36, from a patient treated with tofacitinib. The source is a human donor with alopecia areata.

The chain combines TRBV29-1 with TRBJ2-2, with 10 bases identical to TRBD1. Trimming removed 0 bases from V and 6 bases from J; junction bases left unmatched: 1. CDR1 is SQVTM and CDR2 is ANQGSEA in the germline V gene. The CDR3 runs 14 residues. CDR3 sequence (DNA): TGCAGCGTTGAAGACGGACAGGGGGCCGGGGAGCTGTTTTTT. Its translation: CSVEDGQGAGELFF.

The chain employs TRBV28 and TRBJ1-5, with D possibly matching TRBD1 (5 bases). The V gene's germline CDR1 is MDHEN and CDR2 SYDVKM. The CDR3 is 15 amino acids. The germline V and J ends were trimmed by 11 bases and 6 bases, with 23 bases remaining between them. The CDR3 DNA sequence: TGTGCCCACCGGCCCTCAGAAGGGGTGAGTCAGCCCCAGCATTTT. This sequence encodes CAHRPSEGVSQPQHF.

This clone was recorded a few times. The CDR3 protein is CAAPAEINEKLFF. CDR3 DNA: TGTGCCGCCCCCGCAGAGATTAATGAAAAACTGTTTTTT. This rearrangement joins TRBV30 to TRBJ1-4; no reliable D call. The ends were cut back, 8 bases at V and 4 bases at J, with 14 bases in the middle. Per the germline V gene, CDR1 is GTSNPN and CDR2 is SVGIG (reference sequence). There are 13 residues in the CDR3.

The rearrangement links TRBV11-2 to TRBJ2-7; D gene ambiguous. Germline-derived CDR1 and CDR2 are SGHAT and FQNNGV. The CDR3 has 14 amino acids. V lost 3 bases and J lost 0, with 9 bases in between. The CDR3: CASSLLRSSYEQYF. The CDR3 DNA reads as TGTGCCAGCAGCTTGTTGCGCAGCTCCTACGAGCAGTACTTC. Filled out from reference TRBV11-2 and TRBJ2-7, the complete variable domain reads EAGVAQSPRYKIIEKRQSVAFWCNPISGHATLYWYQQILGQGPKLLIQFQNNGVVDDSQLPKDRFSAERLKGVDSTLKIQPAKLEDSAVYLCASSLLRSSYEQYFGPGTRLTVT.

This clone was observed a single time. The V call is TRBV4-1, the J call TRBJ2-3; TRBD2 is a possible D gene (5 bases). CDR1 is MGHRA, CDR2 YSYEKL, per germline. The V end was cut by 0 bases, the J end by 5 bases, with 6 bases between. The CDR3 loop spans 13 amino acids. CDR3 sequence: CASSQEGRDTQYF. The CDR3 DNA follows: TGCGCCAGCAGCCAAGAAGGGAGAGATACGCAGTATTTT.

In this sample, this clone turned up a few times. The rearrangement joins TRBV29-1 to TRBJ2-1, with a possible D match to TRBD1 (7 bases). V lost 4 bases to trimming and J lost 7 bases, with 20 bases between them. The length of the CDR3 is 15 residues. Germline CDR1 SQVTM, CDR2 ANQGSEA. The CDR3 sequence: CSVGQGGRRVNEQFF. The CDR3 coding sequence is TGCAGCGTTGGACAGGGAGGAAGACGGGTAAATGAGCAGTTCTTC.

This clone occurred a few times. The rearrangement uses TRBV29-1 and TRBJ1-2; the match to TRBD1 covers 9 bases. The CDR3 is 15 residues long. CDR1 SQVTM and CDR2 ANQGSEA come from the germline V gene. With 6 bases clipped from V and 4 bases from J, the junction kept 12 bases outside the gene matches. The CDR3 reads CSVAIGTGRGYGYTF. For the CDR3, the DNA is TGCAGCGTCGCAATCGGGACAGGGAGGGGCTATGGCTACACCTTC.

The chain links TRBV25-1 to TRBJ2-7; 15 bases agree with TRBD2. Germline CDR1 and CDR2: MGHDK and SYGVNS. V lost 3 bases, J lost 10 bases, and 7 bases stayed unmatched. The CDR3 has 15 residues. CDR3 sequence (DNA): TGTGCCAGCAGTGATCCGGGACTAGCGGGAGGTGCACAGTACTTC. It specifies CASSDPGLAGGAQYF.

The table lists this clone with a few counts. This chain joins TRBV5-1 and TRBJ2-7; D might be TRBD1 (5 bases). Trimming took 4 bases from V and 7 from J, leaving 12 bases between them. There are 12 residues in the CDR3. CDR1 is SGHRS and CDR2 is YFSETQ in the germline V gene. The DNA for the CDR3 is TGCGCCAGCAGCGACCAAGGGGAAGAGCAGTACTTC. As protein: CASSDQGEEQYF.

The table lists this clone with a few counts. This chain joins TRBV6-5 and TRBJ2-1; perhaps TRBD2 as D (5 bases). CDR3 length equals 16 residues. Germline CDR1 reads MNHEY; CDR2 reads SVGAGI. Trimming took off 4 bases at V and 0 bases at J, with 13 bases between the two ends. CDR3 amino acids: CASSSRSGSSYNEQFF. CDR3 DNA sequence: TGTGCCAGCAGTTCTAGAAGCGGAAGCTCCTACAATGAGCAGTTCTTC.

The rearrangement joins TRBV28 to TRBJ2-5, with 10 bases lining up with TRBD1. CDR3 length equals 14 residues. The ends lost 8 bases at V and 5 bases at J; junction bases unmatched: 8. Germline assignment: CDR1 MDHEN and CDR2 SYDVKM. The CDR3 is CASRTGQGLETQYF. For the CDR3, the DNA is TGTGCCAGCCGGACGGGACAGGGGTTGGAGACCCAGTACTTC.

This chain uses TRBV29-1 with TRBJ2-7, with 13 bases identical to TRBD2. Judging by the DNA end, TRBJ2-1 fits better; the J call may be wrong. This CDR3 contains 13 residues. Germline lookup yields CDR1 SQVTM and CDR2 ANQGSEA. CDR3 sequence reads: CSDAGLAGYEQFF. Here the CDR3 DNA reads TGCAGCGATGCGGGACTAGCGGGATATGAGCAGTTCTTC.

This clone was seen just once. This chain uses TRBV5-1 with TRBJ1-5; tentative D call: TRBD1 (6 bases). This CDR3 has 14 amino acids. Germline lookup yields CDR1 SGHRS and CDR2 YFSETQ. Trimming took 1 base from V and 3 from J, leaving 8 bases between them. The chain's CDR3 is CASSLTGNNQPQHF. CDR3 nucleotides: TGCGCCAGCAGCTTGACAGGGAACAATCAGCCCCAGCATTTT.

This clone appeared many times. This rearrangement joins TRBV6-6 to TRBJ2-2; D possibly corresponds to TRBD2 (6 bases). Germline values: CDR1 MNHNY, CDR2 SVGAGI (reference sequence). This CDR3 is built from 16 residues. The V and J ends lost 6 bases and 5 bases respectively, with 19 bases between them. The CDR3 nucleotides read TGTGCCAGCAGCCGCGGGCTCAGCGGAGGGACCGGGGAGCTGTTTTTT. As protein: CASSRGLSGGTGELFF.

CDR3 DNA: TGTGCCACTAGACTAGCGGGGGACAATGAGCAGTTCTTC. Its protein is CATRLAGDNEQFF. The chain recombines TRBV7-9 with TRBJ2-1, with 12 positions matching TRBD2. V was clipped by 10 bases and J by 5 bases; unmatched bases: 3. Germline loops: CDR1 SEHNR, CDR2 FQNEAQ (reference sequence). The CDR3 is 13 residues long.

The table lists this clone with a few counts. The chain combines TRBV9 with TRBJ2-5; 9 nucleotides match TRBD2. This CDR3 is built from 16 residues. V lost 3 bases to trimming and J lost 5 bases; unmatched junction nucleotides: 11. CDR1 and CDR2 from the germline V gene are SGDLS and YYNGEE. CDR3 coding DNA: TGTGCCAGCAGCGAGAGAGGCGGGAGGGCCCCGGAGACCCAGTACTTC. Protein sequence: CASSERGGRAPETQYF.

The genes are TRBV15 and TRBJ1-2, with D maybe TRBD1 (5 bases). The CDR3 is 13 residues long. The germline V gene has CDR1 LNHNV and CDR2 YYDKDF (reference sequence). Trimming took 3 bases from V and 7 from J, leaving 12 bases between them. The CDR3 coding sequence is TGTGCCACCAGCAGGCGAGGGACGGTTGGCTACACCTTC. This encodes CATSRRGTVGYTF.

This clone was seen a single time. The chain employs TRBV2 and TRBJ2-3; weak D call: TRBD2 (6 bases). Trimming stripped 6 bases from V and 2 bases from J, with 18 bases between. The CDR3 extends over 16 amino acids. CDR1 and CDR2 from the germline V gene are SNHLY and FYNNEI. The CDR3 protein is CASRIKGGISTDTQYF. The CDR3 coding sequence is TGTGCCAGCAGGATTAAGGGCGGGATCTCCACAGATACGCAGTATTTT.

This clone was counted between two and nine times. The chain uses TRBV7-2 and TRBJ1-1; a weak D match, TRBD1 (5 bases). The CDR3 is made up of 17 amino acids. The germline CDR1 and CDR2 sequences are SGHTA and FQGNSA. Trimming stripped 0 bases from V and 3 bases from J, with 17 bases between. For the CDR3, the DNA is TGTGCCAGCAGCTTAGCGCTAATTAGGGGCCGGGACACTGAAGCTTTCTTT. This translates into CASSLALIRGRDTEAFF.

The chain links TRBV7-9 to TRBJ2-7; TRBD1 matches at 8 bases. The CDR3 extends over 16 amino acids. CDR1 is SEHNR and CDR2 is FQNEAQ in the germline V gene (reference sequence). Trimming removed 4 bases from V and 0 bases from J; junction bases left unmatched: 8. The CDR3 reads CASSSEQGDGSYEQYF. The CDR3, as DNA: TGTGCCAGCAGCTCCGAACAGGGGGACGGCTCCTACGAGCAGTACTTC. Full variable domain (rest looked up from reference TRBV7-9 and TRBJ2-7): DTGVSQNPRHKITKRGQNVTFRCDPISEHNRLYWYRQTLGQGPEFLTYFQNEAQLEKSRLLSDRFSAERPKGSFSTLEIQRTEQGDSAMYLCASSSEQGDGSYEQYFGPGTRLTVT.

Only a few counts were recorded for this clone. The rearrangement joins TRBV7-6 to TRBJ2-1; 8 bases are a match to TRBD1. The CDR3 consists of 15 residues. The germline V gene encodes CDR1 SGHVS and CDR2 FNYEAQ. With V trimmed by 5 bases and J by 3 bases, 6 bases remained unmatched. For the CDR3, the DNA is TGTGCCAGCAGCCCCCCTGGGACAGGCTACAATGAGCAGTTCTTC. This sequence encodes CASSPPGTGYNEQFF.

The chain uses TRBV6-5 and TRBJ2-7; a weak D match, TRBD1 (5 bases). This CDR3 region has 13 residues. Germline CDR1 is MNHEY and CDR2 is SVGAGI. Trimming took off 6 bases at V and 1 base at J, with 10 bases between the two ends. The CDR3 DNA sequence: TGTGCCAGCAGCTACAGGCCTTCCTACGAGCAGTACTTC. The encoded protein is CASSYRPSYEQYF.